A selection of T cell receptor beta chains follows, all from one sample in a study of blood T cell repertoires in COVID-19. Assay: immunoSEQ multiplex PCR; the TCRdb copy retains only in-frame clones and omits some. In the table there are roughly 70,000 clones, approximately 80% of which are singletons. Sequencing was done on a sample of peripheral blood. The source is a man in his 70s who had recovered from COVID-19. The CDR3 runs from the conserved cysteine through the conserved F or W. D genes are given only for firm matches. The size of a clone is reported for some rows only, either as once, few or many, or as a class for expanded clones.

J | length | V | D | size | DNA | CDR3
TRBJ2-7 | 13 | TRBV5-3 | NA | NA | TGTGCCAGAACCCAAACAGGGGAGGACGAGCAGTACTTC | CARTQTGEDEQYF
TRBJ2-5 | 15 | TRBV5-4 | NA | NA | TGTGCCAGCAGCTTCCGGGACTTATCACAAGAGACCCAGTACTTC | CASSFRDLSQETQYF
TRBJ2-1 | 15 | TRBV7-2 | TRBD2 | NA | TGTGCCAGCAGCTTTCGAGCGGGGGGAGCTAATGAGCAGTTCTTC | CASSFRAGGANEQFF
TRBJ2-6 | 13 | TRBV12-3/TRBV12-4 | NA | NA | TGTGCCAGCGTAGCGCACGGGGCCAACGTCCTGACTTTC | CASVAHGANVLTF
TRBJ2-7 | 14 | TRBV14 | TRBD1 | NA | TGTGCCAGCAGCCAAGGCCAGGGGGCCCACGAGCAGTACTTC | CASSQGQGAHEQYF
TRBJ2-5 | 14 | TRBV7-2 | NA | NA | TGTGCCAGCAGGTCCGGGACGGGGGAGGAGACCCAGTACTTC | CASRSGTGEETQYF
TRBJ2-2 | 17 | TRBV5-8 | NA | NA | TGTGCCAGCAGCTTGGGCGGCGGGGGCCCGAACACCGGGGAGCTGTTTTTT | CASSLGGGGPNTGELFF
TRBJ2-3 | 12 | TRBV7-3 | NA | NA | TGTGCCAGCAGCTCGGACTTCTCGGCGCAGTATTTT | CASSSDFSAQYF
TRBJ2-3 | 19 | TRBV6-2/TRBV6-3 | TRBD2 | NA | TGTGCCAGCAGTTACTTCCTAGGACTAGCGGGAGGCAACACAGATACGCAGTATTTT | CASSYFLGLAGGNTDTQYF
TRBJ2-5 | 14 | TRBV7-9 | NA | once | TGTGCCAGCAGCTTAGGGGGAGCTCAAGAGACCCAGTACTTC | CASSLGGAQETQYF
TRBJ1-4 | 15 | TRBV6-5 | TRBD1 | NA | TGTGCCAGCAGCCTCGGGACAGCAACTAATGAAAAACTGTTTTTT | CASSLGTATNEKLFF
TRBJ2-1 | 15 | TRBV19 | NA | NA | TGTGCCAGTAGTATTGATCGGGAAGGGTACAATGAGCAGTTCTTC | CASSIDREGYNEQFF
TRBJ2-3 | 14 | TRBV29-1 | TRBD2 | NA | TGCAGCGCCGCGGGAGAGACTAGCACAGATACGCAGTATTTT | CSAAGETSTDTQYF
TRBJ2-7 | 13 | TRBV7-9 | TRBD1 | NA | TGTGCCAGCAGCTCGGGACAGGTCGACGAGCAGTACTTC | CASSSGQVDEQYF
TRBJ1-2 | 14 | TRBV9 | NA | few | TGTGCCAGCAGCAAACCCCAAAGTGCGTATGGCTACACCTTC | CASSKPQSAYGYTF
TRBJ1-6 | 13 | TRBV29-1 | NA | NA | TGCAGCGTTGCACAGACAAATAATTCACCCCTCCACTTT | CSVAQTNNSPLHF
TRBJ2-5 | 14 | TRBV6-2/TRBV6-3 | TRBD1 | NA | TGTGCCAGCAGCCCTCGGACAGGCCAAGAGACCCAGTACTTC | CASSPRTGQETQYF
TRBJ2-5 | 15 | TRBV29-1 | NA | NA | TGCAGCGTTGAAGGTCAAACTGGAGTCCAAGAGACCCAGTACTTC | CSVEGQTGVQETQYF
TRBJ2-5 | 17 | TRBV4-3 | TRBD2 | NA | TGCGCCAGCAGCCGTGTAGCGGGGGGGCCCGTAGGAGAGACCCAGTACTTC | CASSRVAGGPVGETQYF
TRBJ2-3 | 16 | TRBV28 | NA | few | TGTGCCAGCAGTACCCGCAGGGGTAGAGGCACAGATACGCAGTATTTT | CASSTRRGRGTDTQYF
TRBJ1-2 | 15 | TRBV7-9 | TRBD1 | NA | TGTGCCAGCAGCATTAACACGACAGGGGTTAGCGGCTACACCTTC | CASSINTTGVSGYTF
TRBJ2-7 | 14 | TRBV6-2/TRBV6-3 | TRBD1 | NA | TGTGCCAGCAGTTCCCGGGACAGGGGCTACGAGCAGTACTTC | CASSSRDRGYEQYF
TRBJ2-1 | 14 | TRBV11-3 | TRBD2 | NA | TGTGCCAGCACCCTTACTAGCGGGAGCAATGAGCAGTTCTTC | CASTLTSGSNEQFF
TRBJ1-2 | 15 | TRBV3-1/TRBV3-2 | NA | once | TGTGCCAGCTCTCGGACAGCCGAAATAAGATATGGCTACACCTTC | CASSRTAEIRYGYTF
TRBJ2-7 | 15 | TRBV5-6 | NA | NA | TGTGCCAGCAGCTTTTTCTCGGGTATCTCCTACGAGCAGTACTTC | CASSFFSGISYEQYF
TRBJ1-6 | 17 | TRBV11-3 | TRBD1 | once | TGTGCCAGCAGCTTAGATCGGACAGGGATCCATAATTCACCCCTCCACTTT | CASSLDRTGIHNSPLHF
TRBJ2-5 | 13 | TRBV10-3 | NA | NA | TGTGCCATCCGGGGAGGGGGCCAAGAGACCCAGTACTTC | CAIRGGGQETQYF
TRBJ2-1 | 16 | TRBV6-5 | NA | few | TGTGCCAGCAGTTACTCGCGGCCGGAGATTGCAAATGAGCAGTTCTTC | CASSYSRPEIANEQFF
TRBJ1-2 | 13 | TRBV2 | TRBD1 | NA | TGTGCCAGCAAAACAGGGGTTAACTATGGCTACACCTTC | CASKTGVNYGYTF
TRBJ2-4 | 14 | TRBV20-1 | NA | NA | TGCAGTGCTAGTAGCAGGGGATCTGTGGACATTCAGTACTTC | CSASSRGSVDIQYF
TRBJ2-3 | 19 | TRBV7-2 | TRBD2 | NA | TGTGCCAGCAGCTTACAAGCGGTCCGGGCGGGAGTCGGGGAAGATACGCAGTATTTT | CASSLQAVRAGVGEDTQYF
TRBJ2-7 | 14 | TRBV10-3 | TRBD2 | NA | TGTGCCATCACAAGCGGGGTGGGCTCCTACGAGCAGTACTTC | CAITSGVGSYEQYF
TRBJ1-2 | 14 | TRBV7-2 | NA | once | TGTGCCAGCACCCCTGTGGGGGCTGATTATGGCTACACCTTC | CASTPVGADYGYTF
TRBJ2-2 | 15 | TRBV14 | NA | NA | TGTGCCAGCAGCCTCAACAGGGTCTACACCGGGGAGCTGTTTTTT | CASSLNRVYTGELFF
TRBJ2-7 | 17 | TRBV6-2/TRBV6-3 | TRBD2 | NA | TGTGCCAGCAGTTTCCAGCGGGGGGCCTTGAGCTCCTACGAGCAGTACTTC | CASSFQRGALSSYEQYF
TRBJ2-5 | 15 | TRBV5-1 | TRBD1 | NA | TGCGCCAGCAACGTTGCCGGGACAGATCAAGAGACCCAGTACTTC | CASNVAGTDQETQYF
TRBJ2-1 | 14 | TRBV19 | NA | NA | TGTGCCAGTAGTATATTAGCAGACGTTAATGAGCAGTTCTTC | CASSILADVNEQFF
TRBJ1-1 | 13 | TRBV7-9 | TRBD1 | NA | TGTGCCAGCAGCTCGCGGACAGGGTTGTTTGCTTTCTTT | CASSSRTGLFAFF
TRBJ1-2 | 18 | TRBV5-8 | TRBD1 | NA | TGTGCCAGCAGCTTGGCCGACCCACCGGGACAGGGGCACTATGGCTACACCTTC | CASSLADPPGQGHYGYTF
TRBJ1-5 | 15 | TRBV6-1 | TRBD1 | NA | TGTGCCAGCAGTGAAGCGACAGGGGGCGGTCAGCCCCAGCATTTT | CASSEATGGGQPQHF
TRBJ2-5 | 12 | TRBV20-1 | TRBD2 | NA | TGCAGTGCTAGTAGGGAGGGAGAGACCCAGTACTTC | CSASREGETQYF